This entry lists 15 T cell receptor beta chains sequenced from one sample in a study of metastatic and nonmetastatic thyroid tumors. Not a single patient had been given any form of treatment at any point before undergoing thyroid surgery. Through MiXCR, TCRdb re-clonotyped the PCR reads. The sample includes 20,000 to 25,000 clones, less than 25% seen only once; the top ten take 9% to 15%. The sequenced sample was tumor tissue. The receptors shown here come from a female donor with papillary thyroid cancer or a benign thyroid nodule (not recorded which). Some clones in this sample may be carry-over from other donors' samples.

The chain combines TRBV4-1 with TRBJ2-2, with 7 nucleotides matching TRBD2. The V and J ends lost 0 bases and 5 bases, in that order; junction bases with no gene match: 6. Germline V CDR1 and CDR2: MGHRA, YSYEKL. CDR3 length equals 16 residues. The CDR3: CASSQDPQRETGELFF. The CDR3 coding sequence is TGCGCCAGCAGCCAAGATCCCCAGCGGGAAACCGGGGAGCTGTTTTTT.

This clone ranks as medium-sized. In DNA form, the CDR3 reads TGTGCCTGGAGGGGACAGTTCAACTATGGCTACACCTTC. It yields the protein CAWRGQFNYGYTF. The V call is TRBV30, the J call TRBJ1-2; the match to TRBD1 covers 7 bases. CDR1 GTSNPN and CDR2 SVGIG come from the germline V gene (reference sequence). V shed 3 bases and J 2 bases; nucleotides not matched to a gene: 3. This CDR3 has 13 residues.

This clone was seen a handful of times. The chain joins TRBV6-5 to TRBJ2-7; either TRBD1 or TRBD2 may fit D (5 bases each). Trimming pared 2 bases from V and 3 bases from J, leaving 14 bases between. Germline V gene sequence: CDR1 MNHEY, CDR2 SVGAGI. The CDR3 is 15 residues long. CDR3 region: CASSYLPGPHYEQYF. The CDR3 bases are TGTGCCAGCAGTTACCTCCCGGGACCCCACTACGAGCAGTACTTC.

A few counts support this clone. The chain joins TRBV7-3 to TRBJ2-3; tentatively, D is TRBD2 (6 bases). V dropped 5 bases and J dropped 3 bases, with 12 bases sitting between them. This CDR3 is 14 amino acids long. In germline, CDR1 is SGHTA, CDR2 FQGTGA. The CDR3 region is CASSPGDFTDTQYF. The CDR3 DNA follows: TGTGCCAGCAGCCCCGGGGACTTTACAGATACGCAGTATTTT.

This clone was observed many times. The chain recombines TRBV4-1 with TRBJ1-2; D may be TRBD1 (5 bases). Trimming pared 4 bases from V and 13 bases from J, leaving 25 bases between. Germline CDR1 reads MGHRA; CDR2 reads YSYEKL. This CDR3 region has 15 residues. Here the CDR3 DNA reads TGCGCCAGCAGCCTGTCGGGACGCATTCCGAATCTGGCCACCTTC. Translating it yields CASSLSGRIPNLATF.

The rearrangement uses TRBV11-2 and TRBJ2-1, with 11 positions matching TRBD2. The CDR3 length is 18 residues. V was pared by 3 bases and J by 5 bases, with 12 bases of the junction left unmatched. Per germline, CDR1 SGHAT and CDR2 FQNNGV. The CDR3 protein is CASSFGKLLAGVDNEQFF. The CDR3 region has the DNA TGTGCCAGCAGCTTCGGTAAACTACTAGCGGGAGTTGACAATGAGCAGTTCTTC.

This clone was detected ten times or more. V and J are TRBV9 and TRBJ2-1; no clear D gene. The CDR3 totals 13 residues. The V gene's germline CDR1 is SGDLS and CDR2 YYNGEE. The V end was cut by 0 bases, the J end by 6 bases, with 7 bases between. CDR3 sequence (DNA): TGTGCCAGCAGCGTAGGGAGAGTCAATGAGCAGTTCTTC. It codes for CASSVGRVNEQFF.

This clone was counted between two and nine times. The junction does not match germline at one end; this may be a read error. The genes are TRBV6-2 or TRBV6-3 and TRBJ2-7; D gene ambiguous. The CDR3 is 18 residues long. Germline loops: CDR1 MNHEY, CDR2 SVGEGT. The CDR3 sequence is CASSYSTGGGYESCEQYF. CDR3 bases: TGTGCCAGCAGTTACTCGACGGGCGGCGGCTACGAGTCCTGCGAGCAGTACTTC.

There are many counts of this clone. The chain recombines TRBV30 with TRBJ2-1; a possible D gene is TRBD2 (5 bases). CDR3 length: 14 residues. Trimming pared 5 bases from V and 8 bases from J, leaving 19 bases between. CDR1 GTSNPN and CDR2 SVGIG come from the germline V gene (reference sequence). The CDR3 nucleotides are TGTGCCTGGGGGTTGGCAAGTTTCGGGGATGAGCAGTTCTTC. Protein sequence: CAWGLASFGDEQFF. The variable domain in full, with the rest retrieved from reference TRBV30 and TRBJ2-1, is SQTIHQWPATLVQPVGSPLSLECTVEGTSNPNLYWYRQAAGRGLQLLFYSVGIGQISSEVPQNLSASRPQDRQFILSSKKLLLSDSGFYLCAWGLASFGDEQFFGPGTRLTVL.

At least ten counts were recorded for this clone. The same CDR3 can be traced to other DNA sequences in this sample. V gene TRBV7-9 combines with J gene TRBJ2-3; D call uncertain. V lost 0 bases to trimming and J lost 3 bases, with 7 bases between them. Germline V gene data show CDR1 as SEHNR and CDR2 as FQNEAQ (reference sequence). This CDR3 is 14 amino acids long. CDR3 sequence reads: CASSLAVGTDTQYF. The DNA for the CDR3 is TGTGCCAGCAGCTTAGCTGTCGGAACAGATACGCAGTATTTT.

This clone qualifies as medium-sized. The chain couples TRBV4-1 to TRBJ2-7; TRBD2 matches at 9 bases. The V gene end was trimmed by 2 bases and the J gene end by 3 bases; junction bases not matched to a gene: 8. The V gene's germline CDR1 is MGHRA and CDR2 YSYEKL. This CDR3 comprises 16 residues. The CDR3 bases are TGCGCCAGCAGCCAATTTCTAGCGGGAAGCAACTACGAGCAGTACTTC. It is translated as CASSQFLAGSNYEQYF.

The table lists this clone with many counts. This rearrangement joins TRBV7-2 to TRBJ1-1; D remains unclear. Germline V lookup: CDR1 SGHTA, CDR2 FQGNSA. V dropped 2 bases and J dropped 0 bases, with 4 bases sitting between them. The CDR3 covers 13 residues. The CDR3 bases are TGTGCCAGCAGCTTAAAGGTGAACACTGAAGCTTTCTTT. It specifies CASSLKVNTEAFF.

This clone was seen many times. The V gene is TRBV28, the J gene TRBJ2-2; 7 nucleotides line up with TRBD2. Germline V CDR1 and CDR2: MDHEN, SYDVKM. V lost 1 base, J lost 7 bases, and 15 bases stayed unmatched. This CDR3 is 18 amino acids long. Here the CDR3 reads CASSLFFSGLAVVGELFF. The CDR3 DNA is TGTGCCAGCAGTTTATTTTTCAGTGGGCTAGCGGTTGTCGGGGAGCTGTTTTTT.

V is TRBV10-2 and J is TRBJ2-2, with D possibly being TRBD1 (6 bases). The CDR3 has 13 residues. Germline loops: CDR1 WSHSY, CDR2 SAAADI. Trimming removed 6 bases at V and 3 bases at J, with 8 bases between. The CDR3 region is CASRGGYTGELFF. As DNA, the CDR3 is TGCGCCAGCAGAGGGGGTTACACCGGGGAGCTGTTTTTT.

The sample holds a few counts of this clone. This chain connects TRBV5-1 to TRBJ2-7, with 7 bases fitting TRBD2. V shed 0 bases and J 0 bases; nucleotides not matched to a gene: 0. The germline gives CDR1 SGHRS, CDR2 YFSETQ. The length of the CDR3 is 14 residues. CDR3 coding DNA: TGCGCCAGCAGCTTGGGGGACTACTCCTACGAGCAGTACTTC. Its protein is CASSLGDYSYEQYF.